This T cell receptor (beta chain) was sequenced for a study of T cells in Graves' hyperthyroidism and ophthalmopathy. This clonotype was seen repeatedly, ten times or more. There were TCR beta CDR3 regions amplified from RNA transcripts. Carried out on the TCR CDR3, a first-round RT-PCR used the HTBI primer set. TCRdb passed the multiplex PCR reads through MiXCR, listing each CDR3 protein once. The data contain fewer than 650,000 distinct CDR3 sequences, 14% of them singletons. Germline V gene sequence: CDR1 MNHNS, CDR2 SASEGT. This CDR3 comprises 14 residues. V lost 5 bases and J lost 2, with 12 bases in between.

Sequencing was done on a sample of blood. This clonotype was sampled from a woman aged 30 to 39 with Graves' hyperthyroidism that later progressed to Graves' ophthalmopathy. The chain couples TRBV6-1 to TRBJ1-1; D call uncertain. The CDR3 DNA sequence: TGTGCCAGCAGTCCCTTCGGACTCAACACTGAAGCTTTCTTT. This translates into CASSPFGLNTEAFF.